This record covers a single TCR beta chain. Its antigen is unknown. This entry is derived from a study of CD8+ T cells in alopecia areata. At the level of the study: Oral tofacitinib, 5 to 10 mg twice daily, was given in an open-label trial. Study-level results: Among the top 100, expanded CD8+ clones, as well as scalp clonality, were significantly decreased by tofacitinib. One nonresponder makes the tie between baseline CD8+ expansion and response uncertain.

Treatment given: oral pan-JAK inhibitor, 5-10 mg twice daily. Punch biopsies of lesional scalp, plus peripheral blood, were taken from alopecia areata patients. The CDR3 totals 15 residues. Unmatched junction bases numbered 6, after V lost 11 bases and J lost 0 bases. Germline CDR1 and CDR2: MNHNY and SVGAGI (reference sequence). Extracted from the samples, RNA was reverse transcribed into cDNA to serve as the sequencing template. This table comes from immunoSEQ multiplex PCR, and its TCRdb copy is limited to in-frame clones, with some not included. The table shows around 300,000 clones, with over 45% occurring only once.

This rearrangement joins TRBV6-6 to TRBJ2-7, with TRBD2 identical over 14 bases. The receptor's source is a human donor with alopecia areata. The sequencing used CD4+ T cells sorted from blood, collected at roughly week 53, from a patient treated with tofacitinib. In nucleotides, the CDR3 is TGTGCCTGCGGGACTAGCGGGGGACACTCCTACGAGCAGTACTTC. Translation gives CACGTSGGHSYEQYF.